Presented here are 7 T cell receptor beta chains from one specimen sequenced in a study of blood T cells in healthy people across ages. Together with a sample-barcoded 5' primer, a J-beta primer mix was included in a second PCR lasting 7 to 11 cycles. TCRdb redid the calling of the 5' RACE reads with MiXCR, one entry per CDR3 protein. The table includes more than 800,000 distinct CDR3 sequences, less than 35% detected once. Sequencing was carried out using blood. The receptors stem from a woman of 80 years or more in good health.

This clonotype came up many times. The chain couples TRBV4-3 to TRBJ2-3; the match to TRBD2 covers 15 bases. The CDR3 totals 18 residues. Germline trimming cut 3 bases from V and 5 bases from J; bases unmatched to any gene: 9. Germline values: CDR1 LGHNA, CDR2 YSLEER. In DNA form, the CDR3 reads TGCGCCAGCAGCCACCTAAGGACTAGCGGGGGGGCCGGAGATACGCAGTATTTT. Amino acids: CASSHLRTSGGAGDTQYF.

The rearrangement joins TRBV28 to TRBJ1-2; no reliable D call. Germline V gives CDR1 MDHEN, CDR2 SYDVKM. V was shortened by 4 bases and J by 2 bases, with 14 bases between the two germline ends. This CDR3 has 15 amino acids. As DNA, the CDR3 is TGTGCCAGCAGTTCCGGCACGGGAATAAACTATGGCTACACCTTC. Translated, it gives CASSSGTGINYGYTF.

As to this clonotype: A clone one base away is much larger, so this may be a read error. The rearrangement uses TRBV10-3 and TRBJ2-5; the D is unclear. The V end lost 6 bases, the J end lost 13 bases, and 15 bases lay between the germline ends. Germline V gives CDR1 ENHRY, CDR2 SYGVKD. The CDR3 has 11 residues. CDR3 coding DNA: TGTGCCATCAGATCATCAGAATATCGGTACTTC. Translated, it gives CAIRSSEYRYF.

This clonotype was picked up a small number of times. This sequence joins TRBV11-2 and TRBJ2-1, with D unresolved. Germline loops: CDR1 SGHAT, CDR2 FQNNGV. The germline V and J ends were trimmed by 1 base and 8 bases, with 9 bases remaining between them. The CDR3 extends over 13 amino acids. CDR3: CASSLVGFHEQFF. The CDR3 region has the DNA TGTGCCAGCAGCTTAGTGGGGTTTCATGAGCAGTTCTTC.

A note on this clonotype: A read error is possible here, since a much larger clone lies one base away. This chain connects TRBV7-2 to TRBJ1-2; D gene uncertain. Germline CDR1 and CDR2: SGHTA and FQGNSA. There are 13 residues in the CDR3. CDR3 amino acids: CVSSQGDNYGYTF. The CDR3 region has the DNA TGTGTCAGCAGCCAAGGAGATAACTATGGCTACACCTTC.

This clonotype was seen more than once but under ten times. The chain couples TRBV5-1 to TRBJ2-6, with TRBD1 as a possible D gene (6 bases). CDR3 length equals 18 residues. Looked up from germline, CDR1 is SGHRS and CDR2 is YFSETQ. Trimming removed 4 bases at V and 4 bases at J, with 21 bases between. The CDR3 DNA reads TGCGCCAGCAGCCAGGACAGAGCTCTGGTTTGGGGGGCCAACGTCCTGACTTTC. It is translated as CASSQDRALVWGANVLTF.

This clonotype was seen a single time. CDR3: CASSLQRLSSYNEQFF. In DNA form, the CDR3 reads TGTGCCAGCAGTTTACAGCGTCTGAGCTCCTACAATGAGCAGTTCTTC. This chain joins TRBV12-3 or TRBV12-4 and TRBJ2-1; no clear D. The V end was cut by 2 bases, the J end by 0 bases, with 11 bases between. The CDR3 has 16 residues.